These T cell receptor beta chains were read from a single sample in a study of blood T cell repertoires in COVID-19. Method: immunoSEQ multiplex PCR; TCRdb's copy keeps in-frame clones and lacks some. The sample records 270,000 or so clones, 89% being singletons. The sample was peripheral blood. Receptors were obtained from a woman aged 40 to 50 who had recovered from COVID-19. The CDR3 runs from the conserved cysteine through the conserved F or W. Fields, in order: clone size, D gene, J gene, V gene, CDR3 protein, CDR3 DNA. A D gene is named only where the DNA matches it firmly. Clone size is not always given. Where it is, it says once, few, many or a class for expanded clones.

clone_size: NA; d_call: NA; j_call: TRBJ1-2; v_call: TRBV30; cdr3_aa: CAWLRLRSGYTF; cdr3_nt: TGTGCCTGGCTCCGGTTGCGGTCTGGCTACACCTTC
clone_size: NA; d_call: TRBD1; j_call: TRBJ1-2; v_call: TRBV28; cdr3_aa: CASSRGQGNGYTF; cdr3_nt: TGTGCCAGCAGTAGGGGACAGGGAAATGGCTACACCTTC
clone_size: NA; d_call: TRBD1; j_call: TRBJ1-3; v_call: TRBV6-5; cdr3_aa: CASRQGAYNTIYF; cdr3_nt: TGTGCCAGCAGACAGGGGGCCTATAACACCATATATTTT
clone_size: once; d_call: TRBD1; j_call: TRBJ2-5; v_call: TRBV7-8; cdr3_aa: CASSPGDRAETQYF; cdr3_nt: TGTGCCAGCAGCCCAGGGGACAGGGCAGAGACCCAGTACTTC
clone_size: NA; d_call: NA; j_call: TRBJ1-1; v_call: TRBV30; cdr3_aa: CAWSFRGENTEAFF; cdr3_nt: TGTGCCTGGAGCTTCAGGGGTGAGAACACTGAAGCTTTCTTT
clone_size: few; d_call: TRBD1; j_call: TRBJ1-4; v_call: TRBV7-8; cdr3_aa: CASTRRPGQTNEKLFF; cdr3_nt: TGTGCCAGCACCCGTCGACCGGGACAGACTAATGAAAAACTGTTTTTT
clone_size: NA; d_call: NA; j_call: TRBJ1-3; v_call: TRBV7-9; cdr3_aa: CASSFRRTNSGNTIYF; cdr3_nt: TGTGCCAGCAGCTTTAGACGGACAAACTCTGGAAACACCATATATTTT
clone_size: NA; d_call: TRBD1; j_call: TRBJ2-3; v_call: TRBV5-4; cdr3_aa: CASSQQGIDTQYF; cdr3_nt: TGTGCCAGCAGTCAACAGGGGATCGATACGCAGTATTTT
clone_size: NA; d_call: TRBD1; j_call: TRBJ2-5; v_call: TRBV27; cdr3_aa: CASKTSRDRAETQYF; cdr3_nt: TGTGCCAGCAAGACCTCCCGGGACAGGGCGGAGACCCAGTACTTC
clone_size: NA; d_call: TRBD1; j_call: TRBJ2-3; v_call: TRBV7-3; cdr3_aa: CASSSQGADTQYF; cdr3_nt: TGTGCCAGCAGCTCACAGGGGGCGGATACGCAGTATTTT
clone_size: once; d_call: TRBD2; j_call: TRBJ2-1; v_call: TRBV2; cdr3_aa: CASIGLADDNEQFF; cdr3_nt: TGTGCCAGCATAGGGCTAGCGGATGACAATGAGCAGTTCTTC
clone_size: NA; d_call: TRBD2; j_call: TRBJ2-7; v_call: TRBV5-1; cdr3_aa: CASSGLAEPYEQYF; cdr3_nt: TGCGCCAGCAGTGGACTAGCGGAACCCTACGAGCAGTACTTC
clone_size: NA; d_call: NA; j_call: TRBJ2-5; v_call: TRBV6-5; cdr3_aa: CASSYTGQKETQYF; cdr3_nt: TGTGCCAGCAGTTACACTGGACAGAAAGAGACCCAGTACTTC
clone_size: NA; d_call: TRBD2; j_call: TRBJ2-5; v_call: TRBV10-2; cdr3_aa: CASTRGGGAETQYF; cdr3_nt: TGCGCCAGCACTCGGGGCGGGGGGGCGGAGACCCAGTACTTC
clone_size: NA; d_call: NA; j_call: TRBJ2-5; v_call: TRBV5-8; cdr3_aa: CASSTDRGWTSALGYF; cdr3_nt: TGTGCCAGCAGCACAGACAGGGGCTGGACTAGCGCATTGGGGTACTTC
clone_size: NA; d_call: TRBD1; j_call: TRBJ1-5; v_call: TRBV19; cdr3_aa: CASSMGTGEAGQPQHF; cdr3_nt: TGTGCCAGTAGTATGGGGACAGGGGAAGCCGGTCAGCCCCAGCATTTT
clone_size: few; d_call: NA; j_call: TRBJ1-1; v_call: TRBV29-1; cdr3_aa: CSVFSNTEAFF; cdr3_nt: TGCAGCGTATTCTCGAACACTGAAGCTTTCTTT
clone_size: once; d_call: TRBD1; j_call: TRBJ1-2; v_call: TRBV27; cdr3_aa: CASSSDRALYSGYTF; cdr3_nt: TGTGCCAGCAGTTCTGACAGGGCCCTATATTCCGGCTACACCTTC
clone_size: NA; d_call: TRBD1; j_call: TRBJ1-1; v_call: TRBV7-8; cdr3_aa: CASSWDRGTEAFF; cdr3_nt: TGTGCCAGCAGCTGGGACAGGGGGACTGAAGCTTTCTTT
clone_size: NA; d_call: NA; j_call: TRBJ2-2; v_call: TRBV24-1; cdr3_aa: CATGEGTGELFF; cdr3_nt: TGTGCCACCGGAGAGGGCACCGGGGAGCTGTTTTTT
clone_size: NA; d_call: NA; j_call: TRBJ2-3; v_call: TRBV6-1; cdr3_aa: CASSEVGVGDTQYF; cdr3_nt: TGTGCCAGCAGTGAAGTAGGGGTGGGAGATACGCAGTATTTT
clone_size: few; d_call: NA; j_call: TRBJ2-1; v_call: TRBV5-1; cdr3_aa: CASTTGRVSSYNEQFF; cdr3_nt: TGCGCCAGCACCACAGGCAGGGTAAGCTCCTACAATGAGCAGTTCTTC
clone_size: NA; d_call: NA; j_call: TRBJ2-5; v_call: TRBV7-9; cdr3_aa: CASSLAESLGTQYF; cdr3_nt: TGTGCCAGCAGCTTAGCGGAGTCTCTTGGGACCCAGTACTTC
clone_size: NA; d_call: TRBD2; j_call: TRBJ2-1; v_call: TRBV14; cdr3_aa: CASSQDGGRPRSNEQFF; cdr3_nt: TGTGCCAGCAGCCAAGACGGGGGGAGACCGCGGAGCAATGAGCAGTTCTTC
clone_size: NA; d_call: NA; j_call: TRBJ2-1; v_call: TRBV29-1; cdr3_aa: CSALGFGGSYNEQFF; cdr3_nt: TGCAGCGCTTTGGGCTTCGGGGGCTCCTACAATGAGCAGTTCTTC
clone_size: NA; d_call: TRBD1; j_call: TRBJ2-7; v_call: TRBV11-2; cdr3_aa: CASSLAGTGGSEQYF; cdr3_nt: TGTGCCAGCAGCTTGGCCGGGACAGGGGGCTCCGAGCAGTACTTC
clone_size: NA; d_call: TRBD1; j_call: TRBJ1-2; v_call: TRBV28; cdr3_aa: CASRTGSISGYTF; cdr3_nt: TGTGCCAGCAGGACAGGGTCAATCTCGGGCTACACCTTC
clone_size: NA; d_call: TRBD2; j_call: TRBJ2-5; v_call: TRBV20-1; cdr3_aa: CSASRLAGDPGTQYF; cdr3_nt: TGCAGTGCTAGTCGGCTAGCGGGGGATCCCGGGACCCAGTACTTC
clone_size: NA; d_call: NA; j_call: TRBJ1-5; v_call: TRBV7-2; cdr3_aa: CASSFYNQPQHF; cdr3_nt: TGTGCCAGCAGCTTCTATAATCAGCCCCAGCATTTT
clone_size: NA; d_call: NA; j_call: TRBJ1-1; v_call: TRBV9; cdr3_aa: CASSVGPGFLNTEAFF; cdr3_nt: TGTGCCAGCAGCGTAGGGCCAGGGTTTTTGAACACTGAAGCTTTCTTT
clone_size: NA; d_call: NA; j_call: TRBJ2-5; v_call: TRBV5-1; cdr3_aa: CASSLGGGDQETQYF; cdr3_nt: TGCGCCAGCAGCTTGGGCGGCGGGGACCAAGAGACCCAGTACTTC
clone_size: once; d_call: NA; j_call: TRBJ2-2; v_call: TRBV7-2; cdr3_aa: CASSLGQLSGGGELFF; cdr3_nt: TGTGCCAGCAGCTTGGGGCAACTCTCGGGCGGCGGGGAGCTGTTTTTT
clone_size: once; d_call: TRBD1; j_call: TRBJ1-6; v_call: TRBV5-1; cdr3_aa: CASSLTGGRDSPLHF; cdr3_nt: TGCGCCAGCAGCTTAACAGGGGGCCGGGATTCACCCCTCCACTTT
clone_size: NA; d_call: NA; j_call: TRBJ2-3; v_call: TRBV18; cdr3_aa: CASSPRGDSTDTQYF; cdr3_nt: TGTGCCAGCTCACCACGGGGGGACAGCACAGATACGCAGTATTTT
clone_size: once; d_call: NA; j_call: TRBJ2-2; v_call: TRBV2; cdr3_aa: CASSEQGSGELFF; cdr3_nt: TGTGCCAGCAGTGAACAGGGGTCCGGGGAGCTGTTTTTT
clone_size: NA; d_call: NA; j_call: TRBJ2-3; v_call: TRBV2; cdr3_aa: CASSKAGYNTDTQYF; cdr3_nt: TGTGCCAGCTCAAAGGCAGGGTACAACACAGATACGCAGTATTTT
clone_size: NA; d_call: NA; j_call: TRBJ2-1; v_call: TRBV27; cdr3_aa: CASSHRIGLGQMPRNEQFF; cdr3_nt: TGTGCCAGCAGTCACCGAATCGGGTTGGGGCAGATGCCTAGGAATGAGCAGTTCTTC
clone_size: NA; d_call: NA; j_call: TRBJ2-3; v_call: TRBV10-1; cdr3_aa: CASRRGGATDTQYF; cdr3_nt: TGCGCCAGCAGGAGGGGGGGAGCGACAGATACGCAGTATTTT
clone_size: NA; d_call: NA; j_call: TRBJ2-2; v_call: TRBV30; cdr3_aa: CAWSVTDTGELFF; cdr3_nt: TGTGCCTGGAGTGTGACAGACACCGGGGAGCTGTTTTTT
clone_size: NA; d_call: TRBD2; j_call: TRBJ2-3; v_call: TRBV27; cdr3_aa: CASSPRGGRAADTQYF; cdr3_nt: TGTGCCAGCAGTCCCCGCGGCGGGAGGGCAGCAGATACGCAGTATTTT
clone_size: many; d_call: NA; j_call: TRBJ1-5; v_call: TRBV18; cdr3_aa: CASSTSGNQPQHF; cdr3_nt: TGTGCCAGCTCAACGTCAGGAAATCAGCCCCAGCATTTT
clone_size: NA; d_call: NA; j_call: TRBJ1-3; v_call: TRBV6-5; cdr3_aa: CASSSYTGLRGNTIYF; cdr3_nt: TGTGCCAGCAGTTCTTATACAGGGTTACGAGGAAACACCATATATTTT
clone_size: NA; d_call: TRBD1; j_call: TRBJ1-4; v_call: TRBV11-2; cdr3_aa: CASSLDTGGEKLFF; cdr3_nt: TGTGCCAGCAGCTTAGATACAGGGGGAGAAAAACTGTTTTTT
clone_size: NA; d_call: TRBD1; j_call: TRBJ1-3; v_call: TRBV18; cdr3_aa: CASSLDRGPGNTIYF; cdr3_nt: TGTGCCAGCTCACTGGACAGGGGGCCTGGAAACACCATATATTTT
clone_size: once; d_call: TRBD1; j_call: TRBJ2-7; v_call: TRBV7-2; cdr3_aa: CASSPRQGPYEQYF; cdr3_nt: TGTGCCAGCAGCCCGCGACAGGGTCCCTACGAGCAGTACTTC
clone_size: NA; d_call: NA; j_call: TRBJ1-3; v_call: TRBV19; cdr3_aa: CASTGDGNTIYF; cdr3_nt: TGTGCCAGTACAGGGGACGGAAACACCATATATTTT
clone_size: NA; d_call: NA; j_call: TRBJ1-6; v_call: TRBV6-1; cdr3_aa: CASSEAASSYNSPLHF; cdr3_nt: TGTGCCAGCAGTGAAGCTGCGAGCTCCTATAATTCACCCCTCCACTTT
clone_size: NA; d_call: NA; j_call: TRBJ2-3; v_call: TRBV5-1; cdr3_aa: CASSLLIADTQYF; cdr3_nt: TGCGCCAGCAGCTTGCTAATCGCAGATACGCAGTATTTT
clone_size: NA; d_call: TRBD1; j_call: TRBJ1-5; v_call: TRBV9; cdr3_aa: CASSVNPYADRAQPQHF; cdr3_nt: TGTGCCAGCAGCGTAAACCCTTACGCGGACAGGGCCCAGCCCCAGCATTTT
clone_size: NA; d_call: TRBD2; j_call: TRBJ2-1; v_call: TRBV7-9; cdr3_aa: CASSPWTSTAYNEQFF; cdr3_nt: TGTGCCAGCAGCCCCTGGACTAGTACGGCCTACAATGAGCAGTTCTTC
clone_size: NA; d_call: NA; j_call: TRBJ2-4; v_call: TRBV7-4; cdr3_aa: CASSLFHRGGRRAKNIQYF; cdr3_nt: TGTGCCAGCAGCTTATTTCACAGGGGGGGACGTCGGGCCAAAAACATTCAGTACTTC
clone_size: NA; d_call: NA; j_call: TRBJ2-1; v_call: TRBV9; cdr3_aa: CASSVGGGGHNEQFF; cdr3_nt: TGTGCCAGCAGCGTAGGGGGAGGAGGGCACAATGAGCAGTTCTTC
clone_size: once; d_call: TRBD2; j_call: TRBJ2-3; v_call: TRBV5-1; cdr3_aa: CASSPGTSGVLGDTQYF; cdr3_nt: TGCGCCAGCAGCCCTGGGACTAGCGGGGTTTTGGGGGATACGCAGTATTTT
clone_size: NA; d_call: TRBD1; j_call: TRBJ1-2; v_call: TRBV28; cdr3_aa: CASRTGGAPLGYGYTF; cdr3_nt: TGTGCCAGCAGGACAGGGGGCGCCCCCTTAGGCTATGGCTACACCTTC
clone_size: NA; d_call: NA; j_call: TRBJ1-2; v_call: TRBV28; cdr3_aa: CASREASNYGYTF; cdr3_nt: TGTGCCAGCAGGGAAGCGTCTAACTATGGCTACACCTTC
clone_size: NA; d_call: NA; j_call: TRBJ2-1; v_call: TRBV3-1/TRBV3-2; cdr3_aa: CASSQGDFYNEQFF; cdr3_nt: TGTGCCAGCAGCCAAGGGGACTTCTACAATGAGCAGTTCTTC
clone_size: once; d_call: TRBD1; j_call: TRBJ2-3; v_call: TRBV4-2; cdr3_aa: CASSPDRDRDTQYF; cdr3_nt: TGTGCCAGCAGCCCAGACAGGGATAGAGATACGCAGTATTTT